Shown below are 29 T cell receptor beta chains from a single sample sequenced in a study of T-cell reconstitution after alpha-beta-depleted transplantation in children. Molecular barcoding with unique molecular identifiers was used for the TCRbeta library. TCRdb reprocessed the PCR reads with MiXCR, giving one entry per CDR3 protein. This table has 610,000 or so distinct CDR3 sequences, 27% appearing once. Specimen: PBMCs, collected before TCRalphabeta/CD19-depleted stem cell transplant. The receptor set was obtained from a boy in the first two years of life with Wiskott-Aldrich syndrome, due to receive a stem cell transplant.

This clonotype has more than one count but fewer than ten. As DNA, the CDR3 is TGCAGTGCTAGATTAAGCGACCCGGGCACTGAAGCTTTCTTT. Translated: CSARLSDPGTEAFF. The chain links TRBV20-1 to TRBJ1-1; D gene uncertain. Germline CDR1 and CDR2: DFQATT and SNEGSKA (reference sequence). Trimming cost V 2 bases and J 4 bases, with 14 bases left between them. CDR3 length equals 14 residues.

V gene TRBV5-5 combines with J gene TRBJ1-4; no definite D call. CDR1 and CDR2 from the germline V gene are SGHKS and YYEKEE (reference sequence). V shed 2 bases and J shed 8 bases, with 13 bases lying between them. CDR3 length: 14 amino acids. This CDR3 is CASSFGWVREKLFF. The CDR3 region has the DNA TGTGCCAGCAGCTTCGGGTGGGTCAGAGAAAAACTGTTTTTT.

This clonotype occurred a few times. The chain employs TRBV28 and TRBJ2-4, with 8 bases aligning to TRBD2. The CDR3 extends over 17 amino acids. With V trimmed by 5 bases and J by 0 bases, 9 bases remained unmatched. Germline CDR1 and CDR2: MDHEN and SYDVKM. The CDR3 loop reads CASSPLTSGLAKNIQYF. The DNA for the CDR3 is TGTGCCAGCAGTCCTCTTACTAGCGGACTAGCCAAAAACATTCAGTACTTC.

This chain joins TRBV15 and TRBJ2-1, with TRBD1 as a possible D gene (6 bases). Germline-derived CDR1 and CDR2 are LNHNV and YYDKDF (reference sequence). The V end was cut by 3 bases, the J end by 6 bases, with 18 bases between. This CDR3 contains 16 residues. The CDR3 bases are TGTGCCACCAGCAGCAAGACAGGCCCGCCGCCCAATGAGCAGTTCTTC. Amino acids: CATSSKTGPPPNEQFF.

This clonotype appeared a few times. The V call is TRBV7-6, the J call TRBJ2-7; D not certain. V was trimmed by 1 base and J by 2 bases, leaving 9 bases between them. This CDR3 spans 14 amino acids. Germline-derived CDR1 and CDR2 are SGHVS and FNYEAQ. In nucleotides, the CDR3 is TGTGCCAGCAGCTTAGGTATGGGAACCTACGAGCAGTACTTC. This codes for CASSLGMGTYEQYF.

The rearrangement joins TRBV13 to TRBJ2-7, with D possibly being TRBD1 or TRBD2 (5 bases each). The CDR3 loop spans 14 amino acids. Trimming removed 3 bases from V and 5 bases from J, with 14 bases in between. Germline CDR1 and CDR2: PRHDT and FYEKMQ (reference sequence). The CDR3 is CASSFLGRDHEQYF. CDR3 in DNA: TGTGCCAGCAGCTTTCTTGGCCGGGACCACGAGCAGTACTTC.

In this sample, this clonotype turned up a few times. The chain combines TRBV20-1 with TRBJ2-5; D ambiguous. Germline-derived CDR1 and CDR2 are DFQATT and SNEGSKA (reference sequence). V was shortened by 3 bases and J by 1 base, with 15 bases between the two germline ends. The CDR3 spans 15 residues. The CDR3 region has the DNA TGCAGTGCTAGTTTGCCCCTGGGTGCCCAAGAGACCCAGTACTTC. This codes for CSASLPLGAQETQYF.

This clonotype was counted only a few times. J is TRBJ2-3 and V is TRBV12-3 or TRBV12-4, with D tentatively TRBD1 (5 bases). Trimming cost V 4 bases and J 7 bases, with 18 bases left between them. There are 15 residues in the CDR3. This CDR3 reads CASSSHGRGPYTQYF. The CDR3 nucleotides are TGTGCCAGCAGTTCCCATGGTAGGGGCCCCTATACGCAGTATTTT.

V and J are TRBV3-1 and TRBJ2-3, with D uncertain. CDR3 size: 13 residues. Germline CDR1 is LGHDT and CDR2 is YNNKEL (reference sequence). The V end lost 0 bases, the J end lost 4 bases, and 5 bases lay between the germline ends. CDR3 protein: CASSQDPPDTQYF. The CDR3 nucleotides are TGTGCCAGCAGCCAAGACCCACCAGATACGCAGTATTTT.

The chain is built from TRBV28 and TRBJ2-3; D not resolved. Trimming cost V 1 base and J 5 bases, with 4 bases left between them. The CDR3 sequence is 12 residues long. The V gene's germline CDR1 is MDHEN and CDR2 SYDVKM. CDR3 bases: TGTGCCAGCAGTTTATATTTAGATACGCAGTATTTT. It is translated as CASSLYLDTQYF.

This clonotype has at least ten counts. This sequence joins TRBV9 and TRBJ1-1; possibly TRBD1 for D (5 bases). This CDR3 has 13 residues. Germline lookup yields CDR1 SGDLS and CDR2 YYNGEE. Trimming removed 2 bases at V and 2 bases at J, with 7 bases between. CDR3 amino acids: CASSVQGNTEAFF. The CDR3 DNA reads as TGTGCCAGCAGCGTGCAGGGTAACACTGAAGCTTTCTTT.

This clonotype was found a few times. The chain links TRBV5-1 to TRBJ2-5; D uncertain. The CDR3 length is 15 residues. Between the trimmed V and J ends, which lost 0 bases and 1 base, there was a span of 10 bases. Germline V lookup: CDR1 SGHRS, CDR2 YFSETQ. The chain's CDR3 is CASSLDLQVQETQYF. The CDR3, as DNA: TGCGCCAGCAGCTTGGATTTGCAAGTCCAAGAGACCCAGTACTTC. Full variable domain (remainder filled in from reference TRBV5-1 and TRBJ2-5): KAGVTQTPRYLIKTRGQQVTLSCSPISGHRSVSWYQQTPGQGLQFLFEYFSETQRNKGNFPGRFSGRQFSNSRSEMNVSTLELGDSALYLCASSLDLQVQETQYFGPGTRLLVL.

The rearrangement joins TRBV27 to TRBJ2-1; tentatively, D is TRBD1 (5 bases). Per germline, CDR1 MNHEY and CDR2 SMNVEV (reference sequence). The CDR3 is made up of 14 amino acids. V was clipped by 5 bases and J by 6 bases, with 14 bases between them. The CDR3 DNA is TGTGCCAGCAGTCTAAAAACCCAGGGCAATGAGCAGTTCTTC. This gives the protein CASSLKTQGNEQFF.

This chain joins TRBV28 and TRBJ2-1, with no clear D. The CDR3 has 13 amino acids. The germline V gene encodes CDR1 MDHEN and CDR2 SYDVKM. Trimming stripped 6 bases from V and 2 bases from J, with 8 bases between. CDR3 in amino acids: CASRESPYNEQFF. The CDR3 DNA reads TGTGCCAGCAGGGAGAGTCCCTACAATGAGCAGTTCTTC.

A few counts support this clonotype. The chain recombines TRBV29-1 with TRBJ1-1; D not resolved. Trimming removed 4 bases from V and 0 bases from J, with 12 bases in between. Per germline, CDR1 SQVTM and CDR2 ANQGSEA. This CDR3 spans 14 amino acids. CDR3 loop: CSVVERGLNTEAFF. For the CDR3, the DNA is TGCAGCGTTGTAGAGAGAGGGCTGAACACTGAAGCTTTCTTT.

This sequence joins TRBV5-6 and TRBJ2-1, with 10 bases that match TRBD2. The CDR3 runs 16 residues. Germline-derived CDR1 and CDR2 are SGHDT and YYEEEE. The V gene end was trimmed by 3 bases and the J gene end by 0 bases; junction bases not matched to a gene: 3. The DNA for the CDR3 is TGTGCCAGCAGCTACCCTAGCGGGAGCTCCTACAATGAGCAGTTCTTC. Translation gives CASSYPSGSSYNEQFF.

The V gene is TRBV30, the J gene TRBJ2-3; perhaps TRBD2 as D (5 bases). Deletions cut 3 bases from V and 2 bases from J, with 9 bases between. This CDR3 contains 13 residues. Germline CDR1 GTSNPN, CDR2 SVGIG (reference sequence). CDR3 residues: CAWSPGSTDTQYF. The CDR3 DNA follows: TGTGCCTGGAGCCCGGGATCCACAGATACGCAGTATTTT. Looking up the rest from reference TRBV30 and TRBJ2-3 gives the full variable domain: SQTIHQWPATLVQPVGSPLSLECTVEGTSNPNLYWYRQAAGRGLQLLFYSVGIGQISSEVPQNLSASRPQDRQFILSSKKLLLSDSGFYLCAWSPGSTDTQYFGPGTRLTVL.

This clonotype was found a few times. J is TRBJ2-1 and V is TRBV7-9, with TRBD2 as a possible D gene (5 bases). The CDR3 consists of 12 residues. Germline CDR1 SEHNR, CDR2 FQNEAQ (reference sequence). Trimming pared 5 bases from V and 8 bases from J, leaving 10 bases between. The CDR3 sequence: CASSPSSDEQFF. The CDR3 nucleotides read TGTGCCAGCAGCCCCAGTAGCGATGAGCAGTTCTTC.

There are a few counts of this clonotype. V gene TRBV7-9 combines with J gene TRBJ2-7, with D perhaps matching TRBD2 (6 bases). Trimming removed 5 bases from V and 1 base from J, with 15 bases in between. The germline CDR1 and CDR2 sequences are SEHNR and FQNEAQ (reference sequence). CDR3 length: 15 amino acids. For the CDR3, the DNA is TGTGCCAGCAGCCCTCGACTAGTGAAGTCCTACGAGCAGTACTTC. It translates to CASSPRLVKSYEQYF.

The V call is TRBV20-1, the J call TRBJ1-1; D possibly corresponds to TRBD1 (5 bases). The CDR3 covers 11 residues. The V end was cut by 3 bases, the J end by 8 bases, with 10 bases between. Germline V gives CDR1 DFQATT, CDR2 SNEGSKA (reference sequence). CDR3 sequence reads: CSARGLWEAFF. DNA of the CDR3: TGCAGTGCTAGGGGGCTCTGGGAAGCTTTCTTT.

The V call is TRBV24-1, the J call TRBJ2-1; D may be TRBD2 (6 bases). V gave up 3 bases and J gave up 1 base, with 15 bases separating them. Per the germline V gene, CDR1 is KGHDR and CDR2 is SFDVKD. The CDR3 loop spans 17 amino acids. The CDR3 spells CATSDPTAGLSYNEQFF. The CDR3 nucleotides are TGTGCCACCAGTGATCCAACAGCGGGCCTATCCTACAATGAGCAGTTCTTC.

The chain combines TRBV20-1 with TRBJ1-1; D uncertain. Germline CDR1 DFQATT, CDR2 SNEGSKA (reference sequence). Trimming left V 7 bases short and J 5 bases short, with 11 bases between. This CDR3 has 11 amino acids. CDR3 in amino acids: CSVTWETEAFF. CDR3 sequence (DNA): TGCAGTGTTACTTGGGAGACTGAAGCTTTCTTT.

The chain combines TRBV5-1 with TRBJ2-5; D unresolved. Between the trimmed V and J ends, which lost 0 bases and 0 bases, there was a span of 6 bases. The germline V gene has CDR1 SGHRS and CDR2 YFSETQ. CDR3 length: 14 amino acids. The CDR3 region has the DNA TGCGCCAGCAGCTTGGGGATCTACCAAGAGACCCAGTACTTC. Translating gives CASSLGIYQETQYF.

CDR3 sequence: CASSHRGAKNIQYF. CDR3 DNA: TGTGCCAGCAGCCATAGGGGAGCCAAAAACATTCAGTACTTC. V is TRBV3-1 and J is TRBJ2-4, with D possibly TRBD1 on 5 matching bases. CDR3 size: 14 residues. Trimming removed 3 bases from V and 0 bases from J, with 6 bases in between. Germline CDR1 LGHDT, CDR2 YNNKEL (reference sequence). The full variable domain, rest sourced from reference TRBV3-1 and TRBJ2-4, is DTAVSQTPKYLVTQMGNDKSIKCEQNLGHDTMYWYKQDSKKFLKIMFSYNNKELIINETVPNRFSPKSPDKAHLNLHINSLELGDSAVYFCASSHRGAKNIQYFGAGTRLSVL.

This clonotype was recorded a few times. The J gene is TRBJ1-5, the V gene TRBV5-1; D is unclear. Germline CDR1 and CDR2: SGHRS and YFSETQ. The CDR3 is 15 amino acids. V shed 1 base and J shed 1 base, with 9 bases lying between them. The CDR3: CASSLQRGSNQPQHF. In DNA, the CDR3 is TGCGCCAGCAGCTTGCAGAGAGGGAGCAATCAGCCCCAGCATTTT.

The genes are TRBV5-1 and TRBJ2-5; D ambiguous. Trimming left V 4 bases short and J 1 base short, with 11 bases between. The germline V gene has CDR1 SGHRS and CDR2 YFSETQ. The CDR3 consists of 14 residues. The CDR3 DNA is TGCGCCAGCAGCCCTCGACGGGCCCAAGAGACCCAGTACTTC. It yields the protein CASSPRRAQETQYF. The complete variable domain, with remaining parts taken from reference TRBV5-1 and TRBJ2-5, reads KAGVTQTPRYLIKTRGQQVTLSCSPISGHRSVSWYQQTPGQGLQFLFEYFSETQRNKGNFPGRFSGRQFSNSRSEMNVSTLELGDSALYLCASSPRRAQETQYFGPGTRLLVL.

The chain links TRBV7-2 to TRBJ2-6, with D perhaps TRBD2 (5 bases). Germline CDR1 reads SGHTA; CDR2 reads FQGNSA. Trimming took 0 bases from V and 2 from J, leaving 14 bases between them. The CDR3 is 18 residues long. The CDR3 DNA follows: TGTGCCAGCAGCTTAGCGCTACGAGGGAGTGCTGGGGCCAACGTCCTGACTTTC. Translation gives CASSLALRGSAGANVLTF.

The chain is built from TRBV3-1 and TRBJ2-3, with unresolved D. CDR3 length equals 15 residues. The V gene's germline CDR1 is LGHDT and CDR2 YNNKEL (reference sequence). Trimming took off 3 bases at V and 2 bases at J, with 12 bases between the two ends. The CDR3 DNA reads TGTGCCAGCAGCCAGGCTGGAGAGCCCACAGATACGCAGTATTTT. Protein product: CASSQAGEPTDTQYF.

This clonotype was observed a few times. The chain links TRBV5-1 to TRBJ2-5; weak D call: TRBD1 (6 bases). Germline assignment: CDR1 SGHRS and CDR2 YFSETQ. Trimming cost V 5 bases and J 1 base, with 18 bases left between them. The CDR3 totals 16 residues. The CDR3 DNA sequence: TGCGCCAGCAGGAAGGGGGACGGACAGTCCCAAGAGACCCAGTACTTC. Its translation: CASRKGDGQSQETQYF.